This entry lists 19 T cell receptor beta chains sequenced from one sample in a study of control samples from healthy donors and cancer patients. Some clones are missing from TCRdb's copy, which holds only in-frame ones; the method was immunoSEQ multiplex PCR. The sample includes 170,000 or so clones, 90% to 95% of them seen just once. Sequences were obtained from blood. All receptors derive from a man aged 18 to 29 in good health.

V and J are TRBV2 and TRBJ1-3; 8 positions agree with TRBD1. Germline CDR1 SNHLY, CDR2 FYNNEI. Losses at the gene ends were 3 bases for V and 2 bases for J; bases not matched to a gene: 9. The CDR3 is 17 residues long. CDR3 sequence (DNA): TGTGCCAGCAGTGACGGCAGGGGGCGTTGGACTGGAAACACCATATATTTT. Protein product: CASSDGRGRWTGNTIYF.

The genes are TRBV28 and TRBJ2-7; the match to TRBD1 covers 8 bases. The junction had 10 bases not matched to a gene; V was cut back by 6 bases and J by 3 bases. The V gene's germline CDR1 is MDHEN and CDR2 SYDVKM. The CDR3 consists of 15 residues. CDR3 amino acids: CASSQGDRTDYEQYF. The CDR3 bases are TGTGCCAGCAGCCAAGGGGACAGGACAGACTACGAGCAGTACTTC.

The chain is built from TRBV19 and TRBJ1-6, with 7 bases aligning to TRBD1. The CDR3 covers 15 residues. In germline, CDR1 is LNHDA, CDR2 SQIVND (reference sequence). Trimming at V came to 3 bases and at J to 7 bases, leaving 6 bases not matched to a gene. CDR3 sequence (DNA): TGTGCCAGTAGTATCCGCGGGGACAGCAATTCACCCCTCCACTTT. Protein product: CASSIRGDSNSPLHF.

This clone occurred once. DNA for the CDR3: TGTGCCAGCAGCGGAGGCAGGACGAGCTCTGGAAACACCATATATTTT. It codes for CASSGGRTSSGNTIYF. The chain links TRBV9 to TRBJ1-3; D is ambiguous. CDR1 SGDLS and CDR2 YYNGEE come from the germline V gene. This CDR3 has 16 residues. V lost 3 bases, J lost 0 bases, and 13 bases lay in between.

This clone was observed a handful of times. The DNA of the CDR3 is TGTGCCAGCTCCCCCGTGGCGGCGGGCGAGCAGTACTTC. This gives the protein CASSPVAAGEQYF. The chain carries TRBV18 and TRBJ2-7, with D perhaps matching TRBD2 (5 bases). The CDR3 extends over 13 amino acids. The V and J ends lost 6 bases and 6 bases respectively, with 15 bases between them. CDR1 is KGHSH and CDR2 is LQKENI in the germline V gene.

The chain couples TRBV15 to TRBJ1-1; D is unclear. Germline V lookup: CDR1 LNHNV, CDR2 YYDKDF (reference sequence). Trimming left V 3 bases short and J 1 base short, with 9 bases between. This CDR3 region has 14 residues. The CDR3 spells CATSSKRKNTEAFF. CDR3 DNA: TGTGCCACCAGCAGTAAACGGAAGAACACTGAAGCTTTCTTT.

The chain has TRBV14 and TRBJ2-7; a weak D match, TRBD2 (5 bases). Germline lookup yields CDR1 SGHDN and CDR2 FVKESK. CDR3 length: 14 amino acids. V was trimmed by 1 base and J by 3 bases, leaving 10 bases between them. The CDR3 here is CASSQAGSLYEQYF. The CDR3 region has the DNA TGTGCCAGCAGCCAAGCGGGGTCTCTCTACGAGCAGTACTTC.

V and J are TRBV2 and TRBJ2-5, with D tentatively TRBD1 (6 bases). V lost 7 bases to trimming and J lost 2 bases, with 11 bases between them. In germline, CDR1 is SNHLY, CDR2 FYNNEI. The CDR3 loop spans 13 amino acids. The CDR3 DNA sequence: TGTGCCAGCACGGGACACTCACAAGAGACCCAGTACTTC. Translating gives CASTGHSQETQYF.

This chain links TRBV5-1 with TRBJ2-2; possible D gene TRBD2, 5 bases. The germline V gene encodes CDR1 SGHRS and CDR2 YFSETQ. CDR3 length equals 14 residues. The CDR3 DNA reads TGCGCTTCGTGGCCCGGGGTGAACACCGGGGAGCTGTTTTTT. Its translation is CASWPGVNTGELFF.

This rearrangement joins TRBV18 to TRBJ2-5; D possibly corresponds to TRBD1 (5 bases). V lost 2 bases and J lost 3, with 13 bases in between. This CDR3 is built from 15 residues. CDR1 and CDR2 from the germline V gene are KGHSH and LQKENI. The CDR3 protein is CASSPETVTEETQYF. CDR3 sequence (DNA): TGTGCCAGCTCACCAGAGACAGTGACCGAAGAGACCCAGTACTTC.

The chain combines TRBV7-9 with TRBJ2-7; D is possibly TRBD1 (6 bases). V lost 8 bases and J lost 4, with 18 bases in between. The CDR3 is 14 amino acids. The germline V gene has CDR1 SEHNR and CDR2 FQNEAQ (reference sequence). The CDR3 loop is CASGSRGSEYEQYF. For the CDR3, the DNA is TGTGCCAGCGGTAGCAGGGGTTCGGAATACGAGCAGTACTTC.

J is TRBJ1-2 and V is TRBV5-4, with 7 nucleotides matching TRBD1. The V and J ends lost 0 bases and 5 bases, in that order; junction bases with no gene match: 7. The CDR3 runs 15 residues. Germline V gives CDR1 SGHNT, CDR2 YYREEE (reference sequence). CDR3 bases: TGTGCCAGCAGCTTGGGCACCCCAGGGGGTTATGGCTACACCTTC. Encoded protein: CASSLGTPGGYGYTF.

This sequence joins TRBV2 and TRBJ2-5; TRBD1 might be the D (5 bases). CDR1 and CDR2 (germline): SNHLY, FYNNEI. The CDR3 consists of 12 residues. Between the trimmed V and J ends, which lost 5 bases and 2 bases, there was a span of 6 bases. CDR3 in amino acids: CASSRTQETQYF. CDR3 DNA sequence: TGTGCCAGCAGTCGGACACAAGAGACCCAGTACTTC.

This clone was recorded only once. V is TRBV19 and J is TRBJ2-4; D is perhaps TRBD1 (5 bases). The CDR3 has 18 amino acids. Germline CDR1 reads LNHDA; CDR2 reads SQIVND (reference sequence). V was shortened by 4 bases and J by 0 bases, with 19 bases between the two germline ends. For the CDR3, the DNA is TGTGCCAGTAGTACTACGCCAGACAGTTCTGTAGCCAAAAACATTCAGTACTTC. Its translation: CASSTTPDSSVAKNIQYF.

The CDR3 nucleotides read TGTGCCAGCAGCCGAGGGACATGGCAGGGGAGTAGCAATCAGCCCCAGCATTTT. This translates into CASSRGTWQGSSNQPQHF. This sequence joins TRBV7-8 and TRBJ1-5, with a weak D call TRBD1 (6 bases). Looked up from germline, CDR1 is SGHVS and CDR2 is FQNEAQ. V was cut by 5 bases and J by 0 bases, with 20 bases left in between. The CDR3 consists of 18 residues.

The chain recombines TRBV28 with TRBJ1-6; D gene ambiguous. V was trimmed by 3 bases and J by 0 bases, leaving 15 bases between them. Germline-derived CDR1 and CDR2 are MDHEN and SYDVKM. CDR3 length: 18 residues. The CDR3 here is CASSFSIRLSSYNSPLHF. The CDR3 DNA follows: TGTGCCAGCAGTTTCTCTATTCGACTGAGCTCCTATAATTCACCCCTCCACTTT.

The chain recombines TRBV10-3 with TRBJ1-1; TRBD1 is a possible D gene (5 bases). The germline V gene has CDR1 ENHRY and CDR2 SYGVKD. This CDR3 spans 13 amino acids. Trimming left V 3 bases short and J 6 bases short, with 11 bases between. The CDR3 nucleotides are TGTGCCATCAGTGACAGGGTCACTCCTGAAGCTTTCTTT. This encodes CAISDRVTPEAFF.

This clone has a single count. The gene calls are TRBV4-1 and TRBJ1-3; D is unclear. This CDR3 spans 16 amino acids. Germline CDR1 and CDR2: MGHRA and YSYEKL. V gave up 1 base and J gave up 0 bases, with 10 bases separating them. CDR3: CASSQVRPVSGNTIYF. The DNA for the CDR3 is TGCGCCAGCAGCCAAGTTCGCCCGGTCTCTGGAAACACCATATATTTT.

The chain employs TRBV5-1 and TRBJ1-1; tentative D call: TRBD1 (6 bases). CDR3 size: 14 residues. The germline V and J ends were trimmed by 4 bases and 0 bases, with 10 bases remaining between them. CDR1 is SGHRS and CDR2 is YFSETQ in the germline V gene. This CDR3 is CASSAGDLNTEAFF. For the CDR3, the DNA is TGCGCCAGCAGCGCAGGGGATTTGAACACTGAAGCTTTCTTT.